This TCR beta chain derives from a study of blood T cell repertoires in COVID-19. Study-wide context: Donors in the United States, Italy and Spain gave samples during acute or convalescent COVID-19. PBMCs, B-cell-depleted T cells, or T cells provided the cDNA or gDNA that made up the material.

As originally analysed: The authors estimated nucleated cell counts from reference gene primer amplification. Some clones are missing from TCRdb's copy, which holds only in-frame ones; the method was immunoSEQ multiplex PCR. The V and J calls and clone size are taken from that table; D and trimming were inferred from the DNA. The table lists tens of thousands of clones, less than 90% of them singletons. Germline CDR1 ENHRY, CDR2 SYGVKD. The CDR3 contains 14 residues. The V gene end was trimmed by 5 bases and the J gene end by 3 bases; junction bases not matched to a gene: 3. The clonotype originates from a woman older than 75 with acute or convalescent COVID-19. The sequenced sample was peripheral blood. V gene TRBV10-3 combines with J gene TRBJ2-2; 7 bases align to TRBD2. CDR3 in DNA: TGTGCCATCAGTAGGCTAGCGGACACCGGGGAGCTGTTTTTT. Translated: CAISRLADTGELFF.